A selection of T cell receptor beta chains follows, all from one sample in a study of cytomegalovirus exposure and HLA in healthy donors. Assay: immunoSEQ multiplex PCR; the TCRdb copy retains only in-frame clones and omits some. The sample gives around 110,000 clones, over 70% of which show up once; about 0.8% is in the top ten. Sample: PBMCs. These receptor sequences come from a boy younger than 18 in good health and CMV-seronegative. CDR3s leave out the opening cysteine and the closing phenylalanine or tryptophan. A D gene is named only where the DNA matches it firmly.

j_gene	d_gene	v_gene	CDR3aa
TRBJ2-5	.	TRBV10-2	ASSESRRETQY
TRBJ2-4	TRBD1	TRBV18	ASSTTGTAIKNIQY
TRBJ2-7	TRBD1	TRBV7-6	ASSLRDSPSYEQY
TRBJ1-2	TRBD1	TRBV5-1	ASSSETGGIYGYT
TRBJ2-7	TRBD2	TRBV5-1	ASAVAGFYEQY
TRBJ2-3	.	TRBV28	ASSFPGGTDTQY
TRBJ2-2	TRBD1	TRBV7-2	ASSQKPGQGYGELF
TRBJ2-6	.	TRBV27	ASSLEGNSGANVLT
TRBJ2-5	TRBD1	TRBV13	ASSSTRDSSTGTQY
TRBJ1-1	TRBD1	TRBV29-1	SGRQGRNTEAF
TRBJ2-1	.	TRBV7-2	ASSRGISSSYNEQF
TRBJ2-7	.	TRBV7-2	ASSHERGGGTYEQY
TRBJ1-4	.	TRBV30	AWRGFGEPTNEKLF
TRBJ2-1	TRBD2	TRBV15	ATSREPPGTSGEQF
TRBJ1-5	.	TRBV19	ASSIVLEQPQH
.	TRBD1	TRBV2	ASSLNRGTGSYEQY
TRBJ2-3	TRBD2	TRBV9	ASNPYTSGDSTDTQY
TRBJ2-3	TRBD2	TRBV10-2	ASSDRLAGTTDTQY
TRBJ2-1	TRBD2	TRBV5-8	ASSPGLAGTYNEQF
TRBJ2-5	.	TRBV19	ASSQPSGAQETQY
TRBJ1-2	TRBD1	TRBV29-1	SAAGQGADYGYT
TRBJ2-7	.	TRBV11-3	ASSSRQGATYEQY
TRBJ2-1	.	TRBV19	ASSINNYNEQF
TRBJ2-2	.	TRBV6-1	ASSDVLAGSNTGELF
TRBJ1-1	.	TRBV6-5	ASSYFDRNTEAF
TRBJ2-5	TRBD1	TRBV5-4	ASRIRDREGETQY
TRBJ2-7	.	TRBV5-1	ASSSSGSYEQY
TRBJ1-2	.	TRBV7-2	ASGSTESHGYT
TRBJ2-7	TRBD1	TRBV27	ASSLGSVPGQHYYEQY
.	.	TRBV6-5	ASRQGSYEQY
TRBJ2-5	.	TRBV7-3	ASSRGSQETQY
TRBJ2-3	TRBD1	TRBV5-4	ASSFQGGTDTQY
TRBJ1-2	.	TRBV5-8	ASSSTGGDIGNYGYT
TRBJ1-2	TRBD1	TRBV9	ASSGWGDRDYGYT
TRBJ2-1	.	TRBV6-7	ASSYSTVGVTEQF
TRBJ2-7	.	TRBV7-9	ASSPGGGRYYEQY
TRBJ1-5	.	TRBV7-8	ASSLLPGDNQPQH
TRBJ2-5	.	TRBV5-1	ASSLESAYQETQY
TRBJ1-5	.	TRBV28	ASSHQGMYSNQPQH
TRBJ2-2	TRBD1	TRBV5-4	ASSLGTGHTGELF
TRBJ1-1	.	TRBV19	ASSIDGATNTEAF
TRBJ2-7	.	TRBV10-3	AISGGPGEGTYEQY
TRBJ1-5	.	TRBV7-8	ASSRGTLGHTFNQPQH
TRBJ1-2	.	TRBV30	AWSRTDFYGYT
TRBJ1-1	TRBD1	TRBV30	ACTSRTGRSVNTEAF